The 18 T cell receptor beta chains below all came from one sample that was sequenced in a study of T cells in Graves' hyperthyroidism and ophthalmopathy. It was RNA transcripts that yielded the amplified TCR beta CDR3 regions. First-round RT-PCR of the TCR CDR3 relied on the HTBI primer set. TCRdb processed the multiplex PCR reads anew with MiXCR; each CDR3 protein has one entry. The table lists about 550,000 distinct CDR3 sequences, roughly 20% of them singletons, with 26% in the top ten. Sample: blood. These receptors were obtained from a young man with Graves' hyperthyroidism.

This clonotype was detected only a few times. Here the CDR3 reads CASSYLGGPSTGELFF. CDR3 nucleotides: TGTGCCAGCAGTTACTTAGGGGGACCGAGCACCGGGGAGCTGTTTTTT. The V gene is TRBV6-5, the J gene TRBJ2-2; D is perhaps TRBD1 (6 bases). The germline CDR1 and CDR2 sequences are MNHEY and SVGAGI. Trimming cost V 1 base and J 4 bases, with 13 bases left between them. The CDR3 has 16 amino acids.

This clonotype was counted a few times. The chain employs TRBV7-9 and TRBJ1-1, with D uncertain. The germline V gene encodes CDR1 SEHNR and CDR2 FQNEAQ (reference sequence). The CDR3 has 15 residues. Trimming pared 2 bases from V and 3 bases from J, leaving 13 bases between. Written as DNA, the CDR3 is TGTGCCAGCAGCTTAAGTTCTGGGCTGGACACTGAAGCTTTCTTT. This gives the protein CASSLSSGLDTEAFF.

This clonotype was found many times. The V call is TRBV7-8, the J call TRBJ2-2; D ambiguous. The CDR3 covers 14 residues. Trimming removed 5 bases from V and 5 bases from J, with 12 bases in between. Germline CDR1 SGHVS, CDR2 FQNEAQ. The CDR3, as DNA: TGTGCCAGCAGCGCAGAAGCTGAGACCGGGGAGCTGTTTTTT. This sequence encodes CASSAEAETGELFF.

The chain couples TRBV6-2 or TRBV6-3 to TRBJ2-3; the match to TRBD2 covers 9 bases. There are 15 residues in the CDR3. The V gene end was trimmed by 5 bases and the J gene end by 2 bases; junction bases not matched to a gene: 5. Germline CDR1 and CDR2: MNHEY and SVGEGT. The CDR3 reads CASSALAGNTDTQYF. The DNA of the CDR3 is TGTGCCAGCAGTGCCCTAGCGGGGAACACAGATACGCAGTATTTT.

The table lists this clonotype with many counts. The J gene is TRBJ1-5, the V gene TRBV20-1, with D perhaps TRBD1 (5 bases). Trimming took 6 bases from V and 5 from J, leaving 14 bases between them. The CDR3 runs 13 residues. The germline CDR1 and CDR2 sequences are DFQATT and SNEGSKA (reference sequence). CDR3 nucleotide sequence: TGCAGTGCCCCGACGGGGACGGATCAGCCCCAGCATTTT. This gives the protein CSAPTGTDQPQHF.

This clonotype was seen repeatedly, ten times or more. The rearrangement links TRBV6-1 to TRBJ1-5, with D perhaps TRBD1 (6 bases). The CDR3 extends over 13 amino acids. V lost 4 bases to trimming and J lost 6 bases, with 10 bases between them. Germline V lookup: CDR1 MNHNS, CDR2 SASEGT. The CDR3: CASSVGQPQPQHF. In nucleotides, the CDR3 is TGTGCCAGCAGTGTAGGACAGCCTCAGCCCCAGCATTTT.

The gene calls are TRBV6-5 and TRBJ1-6; TRBD1 might be the D (6 bases). The germline gives CDR1 MNHEY, CDR2 SVGAGI. The CDR3 consists of 15 residues. Deletions cut 4 bases from V and 11 bases from J, with 18 bases between. The CDR3 DNA reads TGTGCCAGCAGTTTATCAGGGGCCCCTCCGGCACCCCTCCACTTT. This translates into CASSLSGAPPAPLHF.

In this sample, this clonotype turned up a few times. This chain joins TRBV4-1 and TRBJ1-5; 10 nucleotides align to TRBD1. Germline CDR1 is MGHRA and CDR2 is YSYEKL. Trimming removed 3 bases from V and 5 bases from J; junction bases left unmatched: 4. The CDR3 extends over 15 amino acids. Here the CDR3 DNA reads TGCGCCAGCAGCCACGGGGACAGGGGCTATCAGCCCCAGCATTTT. This codes for CASSHGDRGYQPQHF.

This clonotype was seen a handful of times. The genes are TRBV20-1 and TRBJ1-5; 9 bases align to TRBD1. Per the germline V gene, CDR1 is DFQATT and CDR2 is SNEGSKA (reference sequence). V was clipped by 5 bases and J by 6 bases; unmatched bases: 11. The CDR3 has 15 residues. The CDR3 loop is CSAQVGGTGLQPQHF. The CDR3 nucleotides read TGCAGTGCTCAAGTGGGCGGGACAGGGCTTCAGCCCCAGCATTTT.

This clonotype was recorded at least ten times. This chain connects TRBV12-3 or TRBV12-4 to TRBJ2-7; D remains unclear. CDR3 size: 13 residues. V shed 5 bases and J shed 2 bases, with 10 bases lying between them. The CDR3 DNA sequence: TGTGCCAGCAGTCCGCCCCGGACCTACGAGCAGTACTTC. It is translated as CASSPPRTYEQYF.

The chain carries TRBV11-2 and TRBJ2-6, with D perhaps TRBD1 (5 bases). Trimming removed 5 bases at V and 4 bases at J, with 12 bases between. The CDR3 loop spans 15 amino acids. Germline CDR1 reads SGHAT; CDR2 reads FQNNGV. The CDR3 sequence: CASSDQGVGANVLTF. The CDR3 DNA reads TGTGCCAGCAGCGACCAAGGGGTCGGGGCCAACGTCCTGACTTTC. Looking up the rest from reference TRBV11-2 and TRBJ2-6 gives the full variable domain: EAGVAQSPRYKIIEKRQSVAFWCNPISGHATLYWYQQILGQGPKLLIQFQNNGVVDDSQLPKDRFSAERLKGVDSTLKIQPAKLEDSAVYLCASSDQGVGANVLTFGAGSRLTVL.

This clonotype came up many times. The V call is TRBV5-1, the J call TRBJ2-7; TRBD1 is a possible D gene (6 bases). Trimming took 5 bases from V and 0 from J, leaving 12 bases between them. Per germline, CDR1 SGHRS and CDR2 YFSETQ. CDR3 size: 14 residues. The CDR3 bases are TGCGCCAGCAGTCACGGACAGAGCTCCTACGAGCAGTACTTC. Its protein is CASSHGQSSYEQYF.

The J gene is TRBJ2-7, the V gene TRBV2; D possibly corresponds to TRBD1 (7 bases). Germline V gene sequence: CDR1 SNHLY, CDR2 FYNNEI. The V end was cut by 1 base, the J end by 3 bases, with 16 bases between. The CDR3 runs to 16 residues. CDR3 residues: CASSEGFGQGGYEQYF. CDR3 DNA: TGTGCCAGCAGTGAAGGGTTTGGGCAGGGGGGCTACGAGCAGTACTTC.

The chain combines TRBV2 with TRBJ2-5, with 9 bases aligning to TRBD2. CDR1 is SNHLY and CDR2 is FYNNEI in the germline V gene. Trimming at V came to 4 bases and at J to 1 base, leaving 4 bases not matched to a gene. The CDR3 sequence is 15 residues long. CDR3 amino acids: CASSGLAAPQETQYF. For the CDR3, the DNA is TGTGCCAGCAGTGGACTAGCGGCCCCCCAAGAGACCCAGTACTTC.

This clonotype was seen a few times. The gene calls are TRBV19 and TRBJ1-6; weak D call: TRBD1 (5 bases). Looked up from germline, CDR1 is LNHDA and CDR2 is SQIVND (reference sequence). This CDR3 is 14 amino acids long. Trimming cost V 7 bases and J 9 bases, with 16 bases left between them. The CDR3 protein is CASTHGQGGSPLHF. As DNA, the CDR3 is TGTGCCAGTACCCACGGGCAGGGCGGTTCACCCCTCCACTTT.

This clonotype was recorded at least ten times. The chain carries TRBV7-2 and TRBJ1-1; D gene uncertain. Germline V gene lookup returns CDR1 SGHTA and CDR2 FQGNSA. The CDR3 spans 13 residues. V lost 6 bases and J 6 bases, leaving 14 bases between the germline ends. In nucleotides, the CDR3 is TGTGCCAGCAGTGTTATGTACCAGTCTGAAGCTTTCTTT. Protein product: CASSVMYQSEAFF.

Comments on this clonotype: This may arise from a read error, as a much more abundant clone is one base away. Without the conserved terminal phenylalanine or tryptophan, this CDR3 likely stems from a read error. The rearrangement links TRBV27 to TRBJ1-2; D is ambiguous. The CDR3 has 19 residues. Trimming took 4 bases from V and 4 from J, leaving 28 bases between them. Germline assignment: CDR1 MNHEY and CDR2 SMNVEV (reference sequence). In DNA form, the CDR3 reads TGTGCCAGCAGTTCCCACAATTACGAACCCTCTGAATCCGGCTATGGCTACACCGTC. Residues: CASSSHNYEPSESGYGYTV.

This clonotype was seen at least ten times. The genes are TRBV6-5 and TRBJ1-1; 7 bases line up with TRBD1. Germline loops: CDR1 MNHEY, CDR2 SVGAGI. The CDR3 is made up of 12 amino acids. V trimming: 0 bases; J trimming: 11 bases; junction bases outside the gene matches: 3. CDR3 region: CASSYSTGRAFF. The CDR3 DNA reads as TGTGCCAGCAGTTACTCGACAGGGCGGGCTTTCTTT.